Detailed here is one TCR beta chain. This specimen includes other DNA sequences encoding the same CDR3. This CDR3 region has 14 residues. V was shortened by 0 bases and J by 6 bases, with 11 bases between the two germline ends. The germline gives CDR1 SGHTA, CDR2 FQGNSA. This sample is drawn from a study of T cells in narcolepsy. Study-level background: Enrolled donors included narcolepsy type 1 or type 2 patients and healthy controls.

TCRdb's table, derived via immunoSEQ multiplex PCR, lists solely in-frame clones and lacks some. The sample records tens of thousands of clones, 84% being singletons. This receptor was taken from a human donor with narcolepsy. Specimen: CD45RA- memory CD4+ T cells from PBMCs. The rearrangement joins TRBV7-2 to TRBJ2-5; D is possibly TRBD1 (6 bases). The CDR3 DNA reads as TGTGCCAGCAGCTTAGCAGGGGGTCACAAGACCCAGTACTTC. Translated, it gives CASSLAGGHKTQYF.